Reported below is one T cell receptor beta chain. Germline V gene sequence: CDR1 SGHRS, CDR2 YFSETQ. This CDR3 spans 18 amino acids. Trimming at V came to 2 bases and at J to 0 bases, leaving 8 bases not matched to a gene. This record comes from a study of blood T cells in healthy people across ages. Combining a sample-barcoded 5' primer with a J-beta primer mix, a second PCR ran for roughly 6 to 12 cycles. TCRdb used MiXCR to reprocess the 5' RACE reads, holding one entry per CDR3 protein. This table holds around 700,000 distinct CDR3 sequences, just under 25% found once. This sample also belongs to another study, concerning T cells of mothers and their children.

The chain links TRBV5-1 to TRBJ2-2; 9 positions agree with TRBD2. Sequencing was carried out using blood. This TCR was recovered from a boy aged 5-17 years in good health. CDR3 loop: CASSFLLAGSPNTGELFF. The CDR3 DNA follows: TGCGCCAGCAGCTTTCTACTAGCGGGTTCCCCGAACACCGGGGAGCTGTTTTTT. Together with reference TRBV5-1 and TRBJ2-2, the CDR3 gives the full variable domain: KAGVTQTPRYLIKTRGQQVTLSCSPISGHRSVSWYQQTPGQGLQFLFEYFSETQRNKGNFPGRFSGRQFSNSRSEMNVSTLELGDSALYLCASSFLLAGSPNTGELFFGEGSRLTVL.